This T cell receptor beta chain came from a study of blood T cell repertoires in COVID-19. Study-wide context: T cells, B-cell-depleted T cells, or PBMCs supplied cDNA or gDNA.

All enrollees were roughly 18 to 89 years old and from fewer than 30 US areas. Which cohort a participant joined came from the clinical history participants gave. Trimming cost V 5 bases and J 1 base; bases outside gene matches: 13. This CDR3 contains 17 residues. The V gene's germline CDR1 is SGHNT and CDR2 YENEEA. Per the authors' pipeline: Amplification from reference gene primers served as the basis for estimated nucleated cell counts. Profiled with immunoSEQ multiplex PCR; TCRdb holds only in-frame clones, not every one. The V and J calls and clone size come from that table; D and trimming were worked out from the DNA. This table has 310,000 or so clones, approximately 90% appearing once.

The receptor's source is a young woman who had recovered from COVID-19. The V call is TRBV11-3, the J call TRBJ1-1, with 7 bases aligning to TRBD1. The sample comprised PBMCs or T cells enriched from blood (not recorded which). The CDR3 coding sequence is TGTGCCAGCAGCCCTGGTATTGGGACAGCTCAGAACACTGAAGCTTTCTTT. Protein: CASSPGIGTAQNTEAFF.